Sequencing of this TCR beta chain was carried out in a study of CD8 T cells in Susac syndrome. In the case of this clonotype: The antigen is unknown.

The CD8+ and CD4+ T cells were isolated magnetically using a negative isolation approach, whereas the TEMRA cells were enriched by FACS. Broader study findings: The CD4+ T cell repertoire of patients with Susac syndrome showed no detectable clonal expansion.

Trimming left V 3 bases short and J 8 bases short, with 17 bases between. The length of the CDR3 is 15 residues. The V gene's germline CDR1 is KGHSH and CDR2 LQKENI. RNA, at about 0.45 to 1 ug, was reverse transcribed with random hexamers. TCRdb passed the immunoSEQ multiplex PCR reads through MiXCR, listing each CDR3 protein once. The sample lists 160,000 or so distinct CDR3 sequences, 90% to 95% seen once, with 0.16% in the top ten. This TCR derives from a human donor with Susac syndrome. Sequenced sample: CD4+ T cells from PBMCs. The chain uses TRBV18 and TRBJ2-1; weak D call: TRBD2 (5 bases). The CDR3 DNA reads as TGTGCCAGCTCACCCGGAGCGGTCCGCGACGATGAGCAGTTCTTC. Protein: CASSPGAVRDDEQFF.